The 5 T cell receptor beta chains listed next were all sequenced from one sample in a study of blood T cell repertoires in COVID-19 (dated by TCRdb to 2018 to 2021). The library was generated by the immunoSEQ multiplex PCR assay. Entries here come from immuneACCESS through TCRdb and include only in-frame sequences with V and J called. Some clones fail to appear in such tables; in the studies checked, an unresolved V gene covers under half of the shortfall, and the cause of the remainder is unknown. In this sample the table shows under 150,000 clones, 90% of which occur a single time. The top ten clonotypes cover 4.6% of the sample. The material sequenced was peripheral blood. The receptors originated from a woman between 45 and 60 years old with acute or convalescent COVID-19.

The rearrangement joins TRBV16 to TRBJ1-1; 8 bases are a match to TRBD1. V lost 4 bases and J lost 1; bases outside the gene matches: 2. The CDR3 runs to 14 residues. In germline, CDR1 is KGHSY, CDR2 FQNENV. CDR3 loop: CASSRRGQNTEAFF. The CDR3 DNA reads TGTGCCAGCAGCCGCAGGGGGCAGAACACTGAAGCTTTCTTT. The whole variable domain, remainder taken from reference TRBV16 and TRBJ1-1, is GEEVAQTPKHLVRGEGQKAKLYCAPIKGHSYVFWYQQVLKNEFKFLISFQNENVFDETGMPKERFSAKCLPNSPCSLEIQATKLEDSAVYFCASSRRGQNTEAFFGQGTRLTVV.

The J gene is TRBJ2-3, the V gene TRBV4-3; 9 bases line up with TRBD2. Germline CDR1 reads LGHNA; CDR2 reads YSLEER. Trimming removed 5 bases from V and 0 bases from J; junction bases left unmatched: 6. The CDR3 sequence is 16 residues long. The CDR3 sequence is CASSMESGRSTDTQYF. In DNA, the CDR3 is TGCGCCAGCAGCATGGAAAGCGGGAGGAGCACAGATACGCAGTATTTT.

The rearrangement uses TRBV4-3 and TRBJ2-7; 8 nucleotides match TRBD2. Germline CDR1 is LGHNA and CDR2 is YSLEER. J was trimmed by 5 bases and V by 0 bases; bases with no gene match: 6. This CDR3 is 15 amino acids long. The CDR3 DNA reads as TGCGCCAGCAGCCAAGACCGGGAGGGCCTCAACGAGCAGTACTTC. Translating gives CASSQDREGLNEQYF.

The chain's CDR3 is CASRLAGGLYNEQFF. The CDR3 DNA follows: TGTGCCAGCCGACTAGCGGGGGGACTCTACAATGAGCAGTTCTTC. V usage is TRBV6-5 and J usage is TRBJ2-1; 13 bases align to TRBD2. The ends lost 8 bases at V and 3 bases at J; junction bases unmatched: 4. The CDR3 contains 15 residues. Germline V gene data show CDR1 as MNHEY and CDR2 as SVGAGI.

The CDR3 is CASSQDAGTSGGPTYNEQFF. In DNA, the CDR3 is TGTGCCAGCAGCCAAGACGCCGGGACTAGCGGGGGCCCGACCTACAATGAGCAGTTCTTC. The rearrangement joins TRBV4-2 to TRBJ2-1, with 14 positions matching TRBD2. This CDR3 contains 20 residues. After removal of 0 bases from V and 2 bases from J, the junction contained 9 bases not matched to a gene. Germline V gene data show CDR1 as LGHNA and CDR2 as YNFKEQ.